These T cell receptor beta chains were read from a single sample in a study of long-term antiretroviral therapy in people with HIV. The method was immunoSEQ multiplex PCR; TCRdb's version includes in-frame clones alone and lacks a portion of them. The sample yields 20,000 to 25,000 clones, over 80% seen once. This sample comprised unsorted PBMCs, obtained 1.6 years after starting antiretroviral therapy. The receptors shown here come from a man aged 35 to 55 with HIV. Each CDR3 is given with its conserved first and last residue. The order of the fields is V gene, J gene, D gene, clone size, CDR3 DNA, CDR3 protein. A D gene is named only where the DNA matches it firmly. The size field is filled for only some rows; it gives once, few, many or a size class.

V gene: TRBV7-2; J gene: TRBJ2-7; D gene: TRBD2; clone size: -; CDR3 DNA: TGTGCCAGCAGCTTAGGGGGACTAGCGGGCTACGAGCAGTACTTC; CDR3 protein: CASSLGGLAGYEQYF
V gene: TRBV27; J gene: TRBJ1-6; D gene: -; clone size: -; CDR3 DNA: TGTGCCAGCAGCCGGATTGGGGGGAGGAGCTCCTATAATTCACCCCTCCACTTT; CDR3 protein: CASSRIGGRSSYNSPLHF
V gene: TRBV27; J gene: TRBJ1-6; D gene: -; clone size: -; CDR3 DNA: TGTGCCAGCAGTCAACAGGCTACCTATAATTCACCCCTCCACTTT; CDR3 protein: CASSQQATYNSPLHF
V gene: TRBV2; J gene: TRBJ1-2; D gene: -; clone size: -; CDR3 DNA: TGTGCCAGCAGTGTACAGGGAGATGGCTACACCTTC; CDR3 protein: CASSVQGDGYTF
V gene: TRBV7-6; J gene: TRBJ1-6; D gene: -; clone size: -; CDR3 DNA: TGTGCCAGCAGCTTAAGCAGTATTAATTCACCCCTCCACTTT; CDR3 protein: CASSLSSINSPLHF
V gene: TRBV5-1; J gene: TRBJ2-6; D gene: -; clone size: -; CDR3 DNA: TGCGCCAGCAGCTCACCGGGACACGGGTCCTCTGGGGCCAACGTCCTGACTTTC; CDR3 protein: CASSSPGHGSSGANVLTF
V gene: TRBV2; J gene: TRBJ2-7; D gene: -; clone size: -; CDR3 DNA: TGTGCCAGCAGTGCTAACTACGAGCAGTACTTC; CDR3 protein: CASSANYEQYF
V gene: TRBV20-1; J gene: TRBJ1-2; D gene: TRBD1; clone size: few; CDR3 DNA: TGCAGCCCCACAGGGGACTATGGCTACACCTTC; CDR3 protein: CSPTGDYGYTF
V gene: TRBV21-1; J gene: TRBJ1-1; D gene: -; clone size: -; CDR3 DNA: -; CDR3 protein: CASSNYVCPPGLNTEAFF
V gene: TRBV2; J gene: TRBJ1-5; D gene: -; clone size: -; CDR3 DNA: TGTGCCAGCAGCCAAGGGGGTTATCAGCCCCAGCATTTT; CDR3 protein: CASSQGGYQPQHF
V gene: TRBV2; J gene: TRBJ1-1; D gene: -; clone size: -; CDR3 DNA: TGTGCCAGCATTTCACGGGCAGGGAGAGCTTTCTTT; CDR3 protein: CASISRAGRAFF
V gene: TRBV5-6; J gene: TRBJ2-1; D gene: TRBD2; clone size: -; CDR3 DNA: TGTGCCAGCAGCTTGTCTAGCGGGGGTTCCTACAGGTTCGATGAGCAGTTCTTC; CDR3 protein: CASSLSSGGSYRFDEQFF
V gene: TRBV7-9; J gene: TRBJ2-7; D gene: TRBD2; clone size: -; CDR3 DNA: TGTGCCAGCAGCACTGGGAGCGGGAGGGCCATAGGGCGGGAGCAGTACTTC; CDR3 protein: CASSTGSGRAIGREQYF
V gene: TRBV2; J gene: TRBJ2-3; D gene: -; clone size: -; CDR3 DNA: TGTGCCAGCAGTCAGACTAGGGGGAGCACAGATACGCAGTATTTT; CDR3 protein: CASSQTRGSTDTQYF
V gene: TRBV4-2; J gene: TRBJ2-1; D gene: TRBD1; clone size: -; CDR3 DNA: TGTGCCAGCAGCCAAGCCCCGACAGGGGGGAATGAGCAGTTCTTC; CDR3 protein: CASSQAPTGGNEQFF
V gene: TRBV6-5; J gene: TRBJ2-7; D gene: TRBD1; clone size: few; CDR3 DNA: TGTGCCAGCAGACCGGACAGGGCTACCTACGAGCAGTACTTC; CDR3 protein: CASRPDRATYEQYF
V gene: TRBV19; J gene: TRBJ2-7; D gene: TRBD1; clone size: -; CDR3 DNA: TGTGCCAGTAGTATGTTCTCCACCGACAGGGGATACGAGCAGTACTTC; CDR3 protein: CASSMFSTDRGYEQYF
V gene: TRBV29-1; J gene: TRBJ2-1; D gene: -; clone size: -; CDR3 DNA: TGCAGCGTAAAAGGTGCGGCAGGAGCGAATGAGCAGTTCTTC; CDR3 protein: CSVKGAAGANEQFF
V gene: TRBV20-1; J gene: TRBJ1-2; D gene: -; clone size: -; CDR3 DNA: TGCAGTGCTGGCAGGGACTATGGCTACACCTTC; CDR3 protein: CSAGRDYGYTF
V gene: TRBV6-5; J gene: TRBJ1-1; D gene: -; clone size: -; CDR3 DNA: TGTGCCAGCAGTGGGGGTACTGAAGCTTTCTTT; CDR3 protein: CASSGGTEAFF
V gene: TRBV19; J gene: TRBJ2-2; D gene: -; clone size: -; CDR3 DNA: TGTGCCAGTAGTATGTGGGGAGTGGGGGAGCTGTTTTTT; CDR3 protein: CASSMWGVGELFF
V gene: TRBV5-6; J gene: TRBJ2-3; D gene: TRBD2; clone size: -; CDR3 DNA: TGTGCCAGCAGCTCGGCGGGGGTTACTTTCACAGATACGCAGTATTTT; CDR3 protein: CASSSAGVTFTDTQYF
V gene: TRBV5-5; J gene: TRBJ2-2; D gene: TRBD1; clone size: -; CDR3 DNA: TGTGCCAGCAGCTTGGTGGGACAGGGCGCGAACACCGGGGAGCTGTTTTTT; CDR3 protein: CASSLVGQGANTGELFF
V gene: TRBV2; J gene: TRBJ1-4; D gene: -; clone size: -; CDR3 DNA: TGTGCCAGCAGTGAAAAGTTAGGCAGTAATGAAAAACTGTTTTTT; CDR3 protein: CASSEKLGSNEKLFF
V gene: TRBV4-1; J gene: TRBJ2-7; D gene: TRBD1; clone size: -; CDR3 DNA: TGCGCCAGCAGCTCGACAGGGTCCTACGAGCAGTACTTC; CDR3 protein: CASSSTGSYEQYF
V gene: TRBV25-1; J gene: TRBJ1-4; D gene: TRBD1; clone size: -; CDR3 DNA: TGTGCCAGCAGTGAGGAGGGGGCGGTCTCAACTAATGAAAAACTGTTTTTT; CDR3 protein: CASSEEGAVSTNEKLFF
V gene: TRBV6-1; J gene: TRBJ1-2; D gene: -; clone size: -; CDR3 DNA: TGTGCCAGCACCACAGAGATTTCCGCCTATGGCTACACCTTC; CDR3 protein: CASTTEISAYGYTF
V gene: TRBV6-6; J gene: TRBJ2-2; D gene: -; clone size: -; CDR3 DNA: TGTGCCAGCAGCCCCGGACGGAACACCGGGGAGCTGTTTTTT; CDR3 protein: CASSPGRNTGELFF
V gene: TRBV7-3; J gene: TRBJ2-1; D gene: TRBD2; clone size: -; CDR3 DNA: TGTGCCAGCAGCTTACTAGCGGGAGGAGGGGTAACTGAGCAGTTCTTC; CDR3 protein: CASSLLAGGGVTEQFF
V gene: TRBV30; J gene: TRBJ1-2; D gene: -; clone size: -; CDR3 DNA: TGTGCCTGGAGTAAGGGTGTCTATGGCTACACCTTC; CDR3 protein: CAWSKGVYGYTF
V gene: TRBV25-1; J gene: TRBJ1-2; D gene: -; clone size: -; CDR3 DNA: TGTGCCAGCAGTGAGCCTCTCGTCGATGGCTACACCTTC; CDR3 protein: CASSEPLVDGYTF